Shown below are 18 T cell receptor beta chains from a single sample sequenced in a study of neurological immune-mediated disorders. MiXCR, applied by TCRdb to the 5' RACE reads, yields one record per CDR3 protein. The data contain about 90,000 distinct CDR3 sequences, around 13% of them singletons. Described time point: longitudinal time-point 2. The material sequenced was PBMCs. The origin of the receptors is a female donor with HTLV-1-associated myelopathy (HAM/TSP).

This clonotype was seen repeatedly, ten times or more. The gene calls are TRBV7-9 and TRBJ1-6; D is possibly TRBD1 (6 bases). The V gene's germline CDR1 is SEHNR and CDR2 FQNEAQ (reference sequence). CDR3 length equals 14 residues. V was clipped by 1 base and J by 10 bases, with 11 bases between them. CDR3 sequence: CASSLEGGTSPLHF. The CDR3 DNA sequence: TGTGCCAGCAGCTTAGAGGGCGGGACATCACCCCTCCACTTT.

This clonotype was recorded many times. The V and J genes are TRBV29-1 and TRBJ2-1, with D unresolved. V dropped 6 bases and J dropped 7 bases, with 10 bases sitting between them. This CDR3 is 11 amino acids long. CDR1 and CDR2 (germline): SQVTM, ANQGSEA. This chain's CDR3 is CSVGFKNEQFF. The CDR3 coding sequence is TGCAGCGTCGGATTTAAAAATGAGCAGTTCTTC.

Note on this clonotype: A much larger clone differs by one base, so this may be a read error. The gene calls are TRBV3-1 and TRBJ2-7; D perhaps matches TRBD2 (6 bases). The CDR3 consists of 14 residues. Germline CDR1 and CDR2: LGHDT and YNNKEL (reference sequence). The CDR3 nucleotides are TGTGCCAGCATCCAAGGAGGGTCCGGCTACGAGCAGTACTTC. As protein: CASIQGGSGYEQYF.

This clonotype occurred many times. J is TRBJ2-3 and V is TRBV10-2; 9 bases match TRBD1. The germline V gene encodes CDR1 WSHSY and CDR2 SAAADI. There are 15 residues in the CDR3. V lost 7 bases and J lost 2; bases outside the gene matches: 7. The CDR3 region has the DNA TGCGCCAGCATTAGACAGGGGGGTGACACAGATACGCAGTATTTT. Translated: CASIRQGGDTDTQYF.

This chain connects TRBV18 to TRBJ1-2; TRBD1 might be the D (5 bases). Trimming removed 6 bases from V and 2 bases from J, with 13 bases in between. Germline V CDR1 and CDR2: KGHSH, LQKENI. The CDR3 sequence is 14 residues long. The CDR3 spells CASSSMGLNYGYTF. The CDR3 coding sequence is TGTGCCAGCTCTTCTATGGGGCTCAACTATGGCTACACCTTC.

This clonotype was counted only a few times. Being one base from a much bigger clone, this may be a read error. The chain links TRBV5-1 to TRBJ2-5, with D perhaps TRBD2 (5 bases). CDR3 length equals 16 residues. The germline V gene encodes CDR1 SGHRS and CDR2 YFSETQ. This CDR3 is CASSSLSVGSQETRYF. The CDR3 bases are TGCGCCAGCAGCTCGCTCAGTGTGGGGAGCCAAGAGACCCGGTACTTC.

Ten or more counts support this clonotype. CDR3 loop: CASHPGTTQETQYF. The CDR3 coding sequence is TGCGCCAGCCATCCCGGGACAACCCAAGAGACCCAGTACTTC. The J gene is TRBJ2-5, the V gene TRBV5-1; D may be TRBD1 (6 bases). V gave up 7 bases and J gave up 1 base, with 14 bases separating them. The germline V gene has CDR1 SGHRS and CDR2 YFSETQ. This CDR3 contains 14 residues.

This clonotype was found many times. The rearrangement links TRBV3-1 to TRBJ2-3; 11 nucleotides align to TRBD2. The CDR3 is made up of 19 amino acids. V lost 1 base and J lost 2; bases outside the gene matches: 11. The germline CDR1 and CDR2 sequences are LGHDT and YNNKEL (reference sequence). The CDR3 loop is CASSQGLAGGPPNTDTQYF. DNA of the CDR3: TGTGCCAGCAGCCAAGGTCTAGCGGGGGGTCCACCTAACACAGATACGCAGTATTTT.

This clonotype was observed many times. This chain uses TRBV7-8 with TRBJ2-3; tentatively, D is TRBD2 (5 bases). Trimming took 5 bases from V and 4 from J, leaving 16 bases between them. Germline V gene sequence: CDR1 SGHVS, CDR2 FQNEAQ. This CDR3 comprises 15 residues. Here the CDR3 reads CASSRAAGIADTQYF. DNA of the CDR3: TGTGCCAGCAGCCGCGCGGCGGGTATCGCAGATACGCAGTATTTT.

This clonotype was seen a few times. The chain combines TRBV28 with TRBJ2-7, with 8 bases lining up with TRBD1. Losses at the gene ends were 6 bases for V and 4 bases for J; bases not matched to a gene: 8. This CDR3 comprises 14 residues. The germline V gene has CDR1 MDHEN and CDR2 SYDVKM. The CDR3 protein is CASSPDRGLYEQYF. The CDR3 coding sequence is TGTGCCAGCAGCCCAGACAGGGGACTTTACGAGCAGTACTTC.

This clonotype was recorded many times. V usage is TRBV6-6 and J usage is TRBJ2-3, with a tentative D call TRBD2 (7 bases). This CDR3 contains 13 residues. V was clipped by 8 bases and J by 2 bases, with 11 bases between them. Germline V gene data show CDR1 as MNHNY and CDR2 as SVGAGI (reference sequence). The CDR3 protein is CASRGALTDTQYF. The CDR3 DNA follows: TGTGCCAGCCGGGGGGCCCTCACAGATACGCAGTATTTT.

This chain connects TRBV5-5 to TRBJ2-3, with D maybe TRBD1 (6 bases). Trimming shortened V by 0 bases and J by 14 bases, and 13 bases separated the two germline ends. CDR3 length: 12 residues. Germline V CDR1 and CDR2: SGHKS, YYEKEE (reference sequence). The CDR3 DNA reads TGTGCCAGCAGCTTGGACAGGGTGATCGTGTATTTT. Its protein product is CASSLDRVIVYF.

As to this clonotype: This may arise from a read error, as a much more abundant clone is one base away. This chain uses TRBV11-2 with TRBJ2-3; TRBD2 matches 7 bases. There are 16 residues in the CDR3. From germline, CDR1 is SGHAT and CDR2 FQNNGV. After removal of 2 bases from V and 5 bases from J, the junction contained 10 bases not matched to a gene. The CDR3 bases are TGTGCCAGCAGCTTACTGGCGGGGGAAATTGTAGATACGCAGTATTTT. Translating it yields CASSLLAGEIVDTQYF. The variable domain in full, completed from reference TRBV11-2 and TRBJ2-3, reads EAGVAQSPRYKIIEKRQSVAFWCNPISGHATLYWYQQILGQGPKLLIQFQNNGVVDDSQLPKDRFSAERLKGVDSTLKIQPAKLEDSAVYLCASSLLAGEIVDTQYFGPGTRLTVL.

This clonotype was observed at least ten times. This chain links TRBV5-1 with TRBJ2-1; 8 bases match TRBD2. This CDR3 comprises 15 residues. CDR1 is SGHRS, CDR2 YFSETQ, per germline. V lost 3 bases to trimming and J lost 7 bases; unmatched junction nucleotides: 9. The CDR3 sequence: CASSSSGLGPNEQFF. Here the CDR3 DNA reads TGCGCCAGCAGCTCTTCGGGACTAGGCCCTAATGAGCAGTTCTTC.

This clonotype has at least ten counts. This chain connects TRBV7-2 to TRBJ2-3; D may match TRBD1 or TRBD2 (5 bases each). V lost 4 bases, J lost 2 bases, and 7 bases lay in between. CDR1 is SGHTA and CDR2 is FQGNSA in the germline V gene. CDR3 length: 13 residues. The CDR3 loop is CASSWGTTDTQYF. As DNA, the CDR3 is TGTGCCAGCAGCTGGGGGACCACAGATACGCAGTATTTT.

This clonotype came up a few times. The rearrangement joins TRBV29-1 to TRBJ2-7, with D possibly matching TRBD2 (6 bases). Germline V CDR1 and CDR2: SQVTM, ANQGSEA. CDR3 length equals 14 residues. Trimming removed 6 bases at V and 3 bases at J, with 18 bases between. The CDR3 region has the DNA TGCAGCGTCACGACTGGCGGGAACCTCTACGAGCAGTACTTC. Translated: CSVTTGGNLYEQYF.

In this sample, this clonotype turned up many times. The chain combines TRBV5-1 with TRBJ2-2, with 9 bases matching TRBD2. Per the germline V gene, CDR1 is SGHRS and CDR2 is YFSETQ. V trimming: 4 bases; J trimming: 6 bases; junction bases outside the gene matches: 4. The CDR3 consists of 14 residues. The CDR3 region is CASSRLAGPGELFF. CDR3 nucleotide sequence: TGCGCCAGCAGCCGGCTAGCGGGACCCGGGGAGCTGTTTTTT.

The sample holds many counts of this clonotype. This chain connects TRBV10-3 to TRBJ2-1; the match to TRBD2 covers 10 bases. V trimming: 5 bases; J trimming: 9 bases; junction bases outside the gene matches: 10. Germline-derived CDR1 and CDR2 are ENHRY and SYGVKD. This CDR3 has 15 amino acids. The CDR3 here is CAISLTSGDGSEQFF. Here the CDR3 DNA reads TGTGCCATCAGTCTAACTAGCGGGGACGGTAGTGAGCAGTTCTTC.